Listed below are T cell receptor beta chains from one sample, sequenced in a study of cytomegalovirus exposure and HLA in healthy donors. This table comes from immunoSEQ multiplex PCR, and its TCRdb copy is limited to in-frame clones, with some not included. The sample comprises roughly 200,000 clones, around 83% of which are singletons, and around 1.6% rests with the top ten. The sequencing sample was made of PBMCs. The receptors were gathered from a man in his forties or fifties in good health and CMV-seronegative. CDR3s include the opening cysteine and the closing phenylalanine or tryptophan. The D gene is left open where the match is weak. Size is stated for part of the rows, as once, few or many counts, or as a class when the clone is expanded.

19	TRBV7-8	few	TRBJ1-3	NA	CASSRRRDSLRASGNTIYF	TGTGCCAGCAGCCGTCGCCGGGACTCACTTCGCGCCTCTGGAAACACCATATATTTT
16	TRBV5-4	NA	TRBJ2-1	TRBD2	CASSGETSGGYNEQFF	TGTGCCAGCAGCGGGGAGACTAGCGGGGGGTACAATGAGCAGTTCTTC
14	TRBV5-8	NA	TRBJ2-2	TRBD1	CASKGQGITGELFF	TGTGCCAGCAAGGGACAGGGGATCACCGGGGAGCTGTTTTTT
12	TRBV10-3	few	TRBJ1-4	NA	CAISGYDEKLFF	TGTGCCATCAGTGGCTATGATGAAAAACTGTTTTTT
14	TRBV6-6	NA	TRBJ1-2	NA	CASSSLEVGYGYTF	TGTGCCAGCAGTAGCCTGGAAGTCGGGTACGGCTACACCTTC
15	TRBV7-2	NA	TRBJ1-1	TRBD1	CASSLVTGGLTEAFF	TGTGCCAGCAGCTTAGTGACAGGGGGCCTGACTGAAGCTTTCTTT
19	TRBV11-3	NA	TRBJ2-3	TRBD2	CASSSSSGNYPLSTDTQYF	TGTGCCAGCAGCTCCTCTAGCGGGAACTACCCACTTAGCACAGATACGCAGTATTTT
14	TRBV19	NA	TRBJ2-2	NA	CASSTGTNTGELFF	TGTGCCAGTAGCACCGGGACTAACACCGGGGAGCTGTTTTTT
14	TRBV18	NA	TRBJ1-2	NA	CASSPTDSLYGYTF	TGTGCCAGCTCACCCACGGACAGCCTGTATGGCTACACCTTC
17	TRBV7-2	NA	TRBJ2-5	NA	CASSLEPRGGGVETQYF	TGTGCCAGCAGCTTAGAGCCGAGGGGGGGCGGCGTAGAGACCCAGTACTTC
15	TRBV5-1	few	TRBJ2-2	TRBD1	CASSSGQGVTGELFF	TGCGCCAGCAGCTCGGGACAGGGAGTCACCGGGGAGCTGTTTTTT
15	TRBV7-2	few	TRBJ1-2	TRBD1	CASSLGQGAYYGYTF	TGTGCCAGCAGCCTCGGACAGGGGGCATACTATGGCTACACCTTC
14	TRBV6-1	NA	TRBJ2-2	NA	CASNPSQNTGELFF	TGTGCCAGCAATCCTAGCCAAAACACCGGGGAGCTGTTTTTT
18	TRBV10-1	NA	TRBJ2-6	NA	CASSGCHQEVAGANVLTF	TGCGCCAGCAGTGGGTGTCATCAGGAAGTGGCTGGGGCCAACGTCCTGACTTTC
13	TRBV4-2	NA	TRBJ2-3	NA	CASSQDTVDTQYF	TGTGCCAGCAGCCAAGATACGGTAGATACGCAGTATTTT
13	TRBV5-1	NA	TRBJ2-2	NA	CASGSGALGELFF	TGCGCCAGCGGTTCTGGGGCCCTCGGGGAGCTGTTTTTT
14	TRBV6-5	NA	TRBJ1-1	NA	CASSPAQRNTEAFF	TGTGCCAGCAGCCCTGCACAGAGGAACACTGAAGCTTTCTTT
16	TRBV18	NA	TRBJ2-2	NA	CASSPERVGTTGELFF	TGTGCCAGCTCCCCCGAGCGGGTGGGGACCACCGGGGAGCTGTTTTTT
13	TRBV11-2	NA	TRBJ2-7	NA	CASRDRGSYEQYF	TGTGCCAGTAGAGACCGGGGCTCCTACGAGCAGTACTTC
13	TRBV11-2	NA	TRBJ1-1	NA	CASSLSGNTEAFF	TGTGCCAGCAGCTTATCAGGGAACACTGAAGCTTTCTTT
13	TRBV7-2	NA	TRBJ2-1	NA	CASSFRGYNEQFF	TGTGCCAGCAGCTTCAGAGGCTACAATGAGCAGTTCTTC
15	TRBV6-6	once	TRBJ1-6	NA	CASSSGQKYNSPLHF	TGTGCCAGCAGTAGTGGACAAAAATATAATTCACCCCTCCACTTT
15	TRBV19	NA	TRBJ1-1	TRBD1	CASSIAYRGLAEAFF	TGTGCCAGTAGTATAGCCTACAGGGGGCTTGCTGAAGCTTTCTTT
16	TRBV5-1	NA	TRBJ2-1	TRBD2	CASSLRGGTGTNEQFF	TGCGCCAGCAGCTTGCGGGGGGGGACGGGAACTAATGAGCAGTTCTTC
12	TRBV7-8	NA	TRBJ2-7	NA	CASSSDRSEQYF	TGTGCCAGCAGCTCAGACAGGAGCGAGCAGTACTTC
13	TRBV5-1	once	TRBJ2-5	NA	CASSLYKQETQYF	TGCGCCAGCAGCTTGTATAAACAAGAGACCCAGTACTTC
16	TRBV19	NA	TRBJ2-7	TRBD2	CASSPALAGGSYEQYF	TGTGCCAGTAGTCCGGCCCTAGCGGGAGGATCCTACGAGCAGTACTTC
14	TRBV5-1	few	TRBJ1-1	TRBD1	CASSLPTGGTEAFF	TGCGCCAGCAGCTTACCAACAGGGGGGACTGAAGCTTTCTTT
19	TRBV7-8	NA	TRBJ2-5	TRBD2	CASSSPQGRPSGGWETQYF	TGTGCCAGCAGCTCCCCACAGGGAAGGCCTAGCGGGGGTTGGGAGACCCAGTACTTC
14	TRBV12-5	NA	TRBJ2-2	NA	CASGLGQRTGELFF	TGTGCTAGTGGTTTGGGACAGCGCACCGGGGAGCTGTTTTTT
16	TRBV5-1	NA	TRBJ1-4	TRBD1	CASSPRTGRRDEKLFF	TGCGCCAGCAGCCCCAGGACAGGGCGGAGGGATGAAAAACTGTTTTTT
16	TRBV5-5	NA	TRBJ2-7	NA	CASRWGLKTSSYEQYF	TGTGCCAGCAGGTGGGGGCTCAAAACGAGCTCCTACGAGCAGTACTTC
15	TRBV10-3	NA	TRBJ1-2	TRBD1	CAISEIETGASGYTF	TGTGCCATCAGTGAGATCGAGACAGGGGCATCTGGCTACACCTTC
18	TRBV18	once	TRBJ2-7	TRBD2	CASSPLPGTSGGAHEQYF	TGTGCCAGCTCACCCCTACCTGGGACTAGCGGGGGGGCCCACGAGCAGTACTTC
14	TRBV10-3	NA	TRBJ2-7	TRBD1	CAISVGQGAYEQYF	TGTGCCATCAGTGTCGGGCAGGGGGCTTACGAGCAGTACTTC
14	TRBV19	few	TRBJ1-5	TRBD1	CASSDRGRDQPQHF	TGTGCCAGTAGTGACAGGGGGCGTGATCAGCCCCAGCATTTT
15	TRBV12-5	NA	TRBJ2-2	NA	CASGIGTLNTGELFF	TGTGCTAGTGGTATTGGGACACTTAACACCGGGGAGCTGTTTTTT
14	TRBV11-2	NA	TRBJ2-5	TRBD1	CASSLQGALETQYF	TGTGCCAGCAGCTTACAGGGGGCGCTCGAGACCCAGTACTTC
14	TRBV2	NA	TRBJ2-7	NA	CASTPNGGLYEQYF	TGTGCCAGCACCCCTAACGGGGGTCTCTACGAGCAGTACTTC
17	TRBV7-9	NA	TRBJ2-2	NA	CSSSLGRGTSNTGELFF	TGTTCCAGCAGCCTTGGAAGAGGGACATCCAACACCGGGGAGCTGTTTTTT
16	TRBV11-3	NA	TRBJ2-3	TRBD2	CASSLLAGGSTDTQYF	TGTGCCAGCAGCTTGCTAGCGGGAGGGTCCACAGATACGCAGTATTTT
15	TRBV7-9	NA	TRBJ2-7	TRBD1	CASSPYRDRAHEQYF	TGTGCCAGCAGCCCCTACCGGGACAGGGCCCACGAGCAGTACTTC
11	TRBV20-1	NA	TRBJ2-4	NA	CSARSDREQYF	TGCAGTGCTAGATCGGACAGAGAGCAGTACTTC